The 31 T cell receptor beta chains in this list originate from one sample, sequenced in a study of cytomegalovirus exposure and HLA in healthy donors. Clones were read by immunoSEQ multiplex PCR, and TCRdb kept only the in-frame ones, dropping some. The sample contains 50,000 to 65,000 clones, around nine tenths of which appear only once. The source material was PBMCs. These receptor sequences come from a young woman in good health and CMV-seropositive.

The chain carries TRBV7-2 and TRBJ1-2; unclear D gene. CDR3 length equals 13 residues. In germline, CDR1 is SGHTA, CDR2 FQGNSA. V lost 4 bases and J 8 bases, leaving 14 bases between the germline ends. This CDR3 is CASSSGRERGYTF. The CDR3 DNA follows: TGTGCCAGCAGCTCTGGGAGAGAAAGGGGCTACACCTTC.

This chain uses TRBV30 with TRBJ2-7, with D unclear. Germline V CDR1 and CDR2: GTSNPN, SVGIG (reference sequence). With 3 bases removed from V and 0 bases from J, the gap between germline ends came to 9 bases. This CDR3 spans 13 amino acids. The CDR3 reads CAWRAGSSYEQYF. The CDR3 DNA reads TGTGCCTGGAGAGCAGGTTCCTCCTACGAGCAGTACTTC. The full variable domain, completed using reference TRBV30 and TRBJ2-7, is SQTIHQWPATLVQPVGSPLSLECTVEGTSNPNLYWYRQAAGRGLQLLFYSVGIGQISSEVPQNLSASRPQDRQFILSSKKLLLSDSGFYLCAWRAGSSYEQYFGPGTRLTVT.

The J gene is TRBJ2-5, the V gene TRBV4-2, with 9 bases that match TRBD2. The CDR3 has 18 residues. Trimming at V came to 1 base and at J to 5 bases, leaving 14 bases not matched to a gene. The germline gives CDR1 LGHNA, CDR2 YNFKEQ. For the CDR3, the DNA is TGTGCCAGCAGCCAAGGGAGAACCGGGACTAGCTGGGTGGAGACCCAGTACTTC. Its protein product is CASSQGRTGTSWVETQYF.

This chain uses TRBV6-1 with TRBJ1-1, with no clear D. CDR1 and CDR2 (germline): MNHNS, SASEGT. The CDR3 length is 13 residues. Trimming took 6 bases from V and 4 from J, leaving 12 bases between them. CDR3 DNA: TGTGCCAGCAGGCGCCCGGGGAGCACTGAAGCTTTCTTT. Translating gives CASRRPGSTEAFF.

Only one count was recorded for this clone. The chain uses TRBV19 and TRBJ2-5; possible D gene TRBD1, 5 bases. Trimming removed 3 bases at V and 4 bases at J, with 15 bases between. Germline assignment: CDR1 LNHDA and CDR2 SQIVND (reference sequence). The CDR3 runs 15 residues. The CDR3 loop is CASSIQAGQGETQYF. DNA for the CDR3: TGTGCCAGTAGTATTCAGGCAGGGCAGGGAGAGACCCAGTACTTC. Using reference TRBV19 and TRBJ2-5 for the parts outside the CDR3, the full variable domain is DGGITQSPKYLFRKEGQNVTLSCEQNLNHDAMYWYRQDPGQGLRLIYYSQIVNDFQKGDIAEGYSVSREKKESFPLTVTSAQKNPTAFYLCASSIQAGQGETQYFGPGTRLLVL.

This clone showed up just once. The chain has TRBV6-5 and TRBJ2-3, with TRBD2 matching 7 bases. The CDR3 is 14 amino acids. From germline, CDR1 is MNHEY and CDR2 SVGAGI. V was pared by 4 bases and J by 0 bases, with 1 base of the junction left unmatched. CDR3 DNA sequence: TGTGCCAGCAGTTGGGGGGGGAGCACAGATACGCAGTATTTT. Protein product: CASSWGGSTDTQYF.

The chain uses TRBV5-6 and TRBJ1-3; D is unclear. CDR3 length: 15 residues. CDR1 is SGHDT and CDR2 is YYEEEE in the germline V gene. V was trimmed by 0 bases and J by 1 base, leaving 8 bases between them. CDR3 nucleotides: TGTGCCAGCAGCTTGGGGCAGAAGTCTGGAAACACCATATATTTT. Protein: CASSLGQKSGNTIYF.

The rearrangement joins TRBV9 to TRBJ2-3; tentatively, D is TRBD1 (6 bases). Germline V gene sequence: CDR1 SGDLS, CDR2 YYNGEE. V was clipped by 4 bases and J by 3 bases, with 15 bases between them. The CDR3 has 15 amino acids. This CDR3 is CASSLGQKGTDTQYF. In DNA form, the CDR3 reads TGTGCCAGCAGCCTTGGACAGAAGGGGACAGATACGCAGTATTTT.

The V and J genes are TRBV18 and TRBJ2-5; 9 nucleotides agree with TRBD1. CDR1 KGHSH and CDR2 LQKENI come from the germline V gene. Losses at the gene ends were 3 bases for V and 6 bases for J; bases not matched to a gene: 2. The CDR3 has 13 residues. Here the CDR3 reads CASSPGQGQTQYF. The DNA of the CDR3 is TGTGCCAGCTCACCGGGACAGGGCCAGACCCAGTACTTC.

The V and J genes are TRBV27 and TRBJ1-1; unclear D gene. V was clipped by 7 bases and J by 3 bases, with 12 bases between them. The CDR3 contains 13 residues. The germline gives CDR1 MNHEY, CDR2 SMNVEV (reference sequence). The CDR3 nucleotides are TGTGCCAGCACAAAGGAGCGGGACACTGAAGCTTTCTTT. It translates to CASTKERDTEAFF.

V and J are TRBV9 and TRBJ2-1; 8 bases are a match to TRBD2. The germline V gene has CDR1 SGDLS and CDR2 YYNGEE. CDR3 length: 15 amino acids. V shed 0 bases, J shed 4 bases, and the junction held 3 bases outside the gene matches. CDR3: CASSVGGGPYNEQFF. In DNA, the CDR3 is TGTGCCAGCAGCGTAGGCGGGGGGCCTTACAATGAGCAGTTCTTC.

The chain uses TRBV7-2 and TRBJ2-7; 10 bases agree with TRBD1. The CDR3 loop spans 14 amino acids. From germline, CDR1 is SGHTA and CDR2 FQGNSA. With V trimmed by 4 bases and J by 3 bases, 3 bases remained unmatched. The CDR3 spells CASSWDRGSYEQYF. CDR3 bases: TGTGCCAGCAGCTGGGACAGGGGAAGCTACGAGCAGTACTTC. The full variable domain, rest sourced from reference TRBV7-2 and TRBJ2-7, is GAGVSQSPSNKVTEKGKDVELRCDPISGHTALYWYRQSLGQGLEFLIYFQGNSAPDKSGLPSDRFSAERTGGSVSTLTIQRTQQEDSAVYLCASSWDRGSYEQYFGPGTRLTVT.

This rearrangement joins TRBV5-1 to TRBJ2-7, with a weak D call TRBD1 (6 bases). The CDR3 consists of 15 residues. Trimming left V 0 bases short and J 0 bases short, with 10 bases between. Germline values: CDR1 SGHRS, CDR2 YFSETQ. DNA of the CDR3: TGCGCCAGCAGCTTGGATACAGGGTTCTCCTACGAGCAGTACTTC. This translates into CASSLDTGFSYEQYF.

The chain joins TRBV7-2 to TRBJ1-2; D remains ambiguous. Germline loops: CDR1 SGHTA, CDR2 FQGNSA. CDR3 length: 15 residues. The ends were cut back, 0 bases at V and 4 bases at J, with 12 bases in the middle. CDR3 in amino acids: CASSLARTRGYGYTF. The CDR3 region has the DNA TGTGCCAGCAGCTTAGCGCGGACCCGGGGCTATGGCTACACCTTC.

The chain recombines TRBV6-1 with TRBJ1-2, with D possibly being TRBD1 (6 bases). The CDR3 length is 14 residues. Germline V CDR1 and CDR2: MNHNS, SASEGT. The germline V and J ends were trimmed by 3 bases and 2 bases, with 10 bases remaining between them. CDR3 in amino acids: CASSDRGGNYGYTF. For the CDR3, the DNA is TGTGCCAGCAGTGACAGGGGAGGGAACTATGGCTACACCTTC.

The V gene is TRBV19, the J gene TRBJ1-5; D unclear. CDR1 is LNHDA, CDR2 SQIVND, per germline (reference sequence). V was shortened by 3 bases and J by 3 bases, with 12 bases between the two germline ends. CDR3 length equals 15 residues. The CDR3 region has the DNA TGTGCCAGTAGTATTCGGAATAGCGACAATCAGCCCCAGCATTTT. Protein product: CASSIRNSDNQPQHF.

The V call is TRBV11-1, the J call TRBJ2-7, with 7 positions matching TRBD1. The CDR3 spans 16 residues. CDR1 and CDR2 from the germline V gene are SGHAT and FQDESV (reference sequence). V gave up 2 bases and J gave up 0 bases; unmatched junction bases: 7. The DNA of the CDR3 is TGTGCCAGCAGCTTATTGGGGGACAGAGGCTCCTACGAGCAGTACTTC. Translating it yields CASSLLGDRGSYEQYF.

The chain recombines TRBV7-2 with TRBJ2-3, with D tentatively TRBD2 (6 bases). Per the germline V gene, CDR1 is SGHTA and CDR2 is FQGNSA. V was shortened by 4 bases and J by 0 bases, with 11 bases between the two germline ends. The CDR3 covers 15 residues. The CDR3 DNA reads as TGTGCCAGCAGCTACTTCGGGACTAGCACAGATACGCAGTATTTT. This gives the protein CASSYFGTSTDTQYF. Variable domain in full (rest from reference TRBV7-2 and TRBJ2-3): GAGVSQSPSNKVTEKGKDVELRCDPISGHTALYWYRQSLGQGLEFLIYFQGNSAPDKSGLPSDRFSAERTGGSVSTLTIQRTQQEDSAVYLCASSYFGTSTDTQYFGPGTRLTVL.

The V gene is TRBV4-2, the J gene TRBJ2-2; 11 bases fit TRBD2. V gave up 2 bases and J gave up 5 bases; unmatched junction bases: 10. Germline lookup yields CDR1 LGHNA and CDR2 YNFKEQ. There are 18 residues in the CDR3. CDR3 sequence: CASSQWLAGGGATGELFF. Here the CDR3 DNA reads TGTGCCAGCAGCCAATGGCTAGCGGGGGGCGGTGCGACCGGGGAGCTGTTTTTT.

The chain combines TRBV7-5 with TRBJ2-1; the DNA was not compared with TRBD1, the D call given in the table. TRBV7-5 is annotated as a pseudogene. The length of the CDR3 is 15 residues. The chain's CDR3 is CARSLRGGGYNEQFF. The CDR3 DNA reads TGTGCCAGAAGCCTCCGAGGGGGTGGCTACAATGAGCAGTTCTTC.

The chain is built from TRBV7-2 and TRBJ1-5; maybe TRBD1 (6 bases). The CDR3 loop spans 14 amino acids. The germline V and J ends were trimmed by 6 bases and 5 bases, with 14 bases remaining between them. Germline V CDR1 and CDR2: SGHTA, FQGNSA. In nucleotides, the CDR3 is TGTGCCAGCAGTGTACAGGGCTCGGATCAGCCCCAGCATTTT. Its translation is CASSVQGSDQPQHF.

This clone has only one observation. The V gene is TRBV28, the J gene TRBJ2-2; 7 bases line up with TRBD2. The V segment lost 1 base and the J segment 6 bases; nucleotides outside the gene matches: 11. CDR1 MDHEN and CDR2 SYDVKM come from the germline V gene. The CDR3 runs 17 residues. The CDR3 sequence: CASSLYSPEGRAGELFF. The DNA for the CDR3 is TGTGCCAGCAGTTTATATTCCCCGGAAGGGAGGGCCGGGGAGCTGTTTTTT.

The CDR3 loop is CASSGRLGQPQHF. The CDR3 coding sequence is TGTGCCAGCAGTGGCAGACTAGGTCAGCCCCAGCATTTT. V and J are TRBV2 and TRBJ1-5; D call uncertain. Deletions cut 4 bases from V and 6 bases from J, with 10 bases between. The germline V gene encodes CDR1 SNHLY and CDR2 FYNNEI. The CDR3 is 13 residues long.

The CDR3 region has the DNA TGCGCCAACTGCCACTCCTATAATTCACCCCTCCACTTT. This gives the protein CANCHSYNSPLHF. The V and J genes are TRBV5-1 and TRBJ1-6, with D unclear. This CDR3 comprises 13 residues. V dropped 9 bases and J dropped 0 bases, with 7 bases sitting between them. The germline CDR1 and CDR2 sequences are SGHRS and YFSETQ.

V usage is TRBV28 and J usage is TRBJ1-4; 8 nucleotides agree with TRBD1. CDR1 is MDHEN, CDR2 SYDVKM, per germline. The CDR3 runs 14 residues. J lost 8 bases, V lost 7 bases, and 9 bases had no gene match. The CDR3 reads CASKVQGGFEKLFF. The CDR3 DNA follows: TGTGCCAGCAAGGTACAGGGGGGATTCGAAAAACTGTTTTTT.

This clone turned up a few times. The chain combines TRBV6-1 with TRBJ1-3; possibly TRBD1 for D (5 bases). Germline V CDR1 and CDR2: MNHNS, SASEGT. With 4 bases removed from V and 1 base from J, the gap between germline ends came to 11 bases. The CDR3 consists of 15 residues. DNA of the CDR3: TGTGCCAGCAGTGCGGACAAAGGATCTGGAAACACCATATATTTT. The encoded protein is CASSADKGSGNTIYF.

The gene calls are TRBV6-1 and TRBJ2-3; 12 bases are shared with TRBD1. The V segment lost 6 bases and the J segment 6 bases; nucleotides outside the gene matches: 7. Germline CDR1 reads MNHNS; CDR2 reads SASEGT. CDR3 length: 15 residues. For the CDR3, the DNA is TGTGCCAGCAGCCGGGACAGGGGGCTTTCGGATACGCAGTATTTT. Translated, it gives CASSRDRGLSDTQYF.

This chain connects TRBV18 to TRBJ2-3; 7 nucleotides line up with TRBD1. Germline CDR1 and CDR2: KGHSH and LQKENI. V was pared by 2 bases and J by 0 bases, with 5 bases of the junction left unmatched. This CDR3 comprises 16 residues. The CDR3 sequence: CASSPGQGGSTDTQYF. The DNA of the CDR3 is TGTGCCAGCTCACCAGGACAAGGGGGCAGCACAGATACGCAGTATTTT.

The V gene is TRBV7-2, the J gene TRBJ2-3, with D perhaps TRBD2 (7 bases). The germline V gene has CDR1 SGHTA and CDR2 FQGNSA. The ends were cut back, 1 base at V and 5 bases at J, with 16 bases in the middle. The CDR3 is made up of 16 amino acids. CDR3 loop: CASSLGARGRGDTQYF. CDR3 in DNA: TGTGCCAGCAGCTTAGGGGCGCGGGGGCGTGGAGATACGCAGTATTTT.

As concerns this clone: A clone one base away is much larger, so this may be a read error. The chain links TRBV11-3 to TRBJ2-5; 9 bases match TRBD2. Germline loops: CDR1 SGHNT, CDR2 YENEEA. V trimming: 6 bases; J trimming: 3 bases; junction bases outside the gene matches: 11. This CDR3 region has 16 residues. The CDR3: CASRLPDSGGKETQYF. As DNA, the CDR3 is TGTGCCAGCAGGCTACCCGATAGCGGGGGCAAAGAGACCCAGTACTTC.

The rearrangement joins TRBV7-9 to TRBJ1-4; weak D call: TRBD1 (6 bases). Trimming cost V 6 bases and J 0 bases, with 14 bases left between them. The CDR3 contains 16 residues. Germline assignment: CDR1 SEHNR and CDR2 FQNEAQ (reference sequence). CDR3 region: CASSSDRKSTNEKLFF. CDR3 DNA: TGTGCCAGCAGTTCGGACAGAAAGTCAACTAATGAAAAACTGTTTTTT.